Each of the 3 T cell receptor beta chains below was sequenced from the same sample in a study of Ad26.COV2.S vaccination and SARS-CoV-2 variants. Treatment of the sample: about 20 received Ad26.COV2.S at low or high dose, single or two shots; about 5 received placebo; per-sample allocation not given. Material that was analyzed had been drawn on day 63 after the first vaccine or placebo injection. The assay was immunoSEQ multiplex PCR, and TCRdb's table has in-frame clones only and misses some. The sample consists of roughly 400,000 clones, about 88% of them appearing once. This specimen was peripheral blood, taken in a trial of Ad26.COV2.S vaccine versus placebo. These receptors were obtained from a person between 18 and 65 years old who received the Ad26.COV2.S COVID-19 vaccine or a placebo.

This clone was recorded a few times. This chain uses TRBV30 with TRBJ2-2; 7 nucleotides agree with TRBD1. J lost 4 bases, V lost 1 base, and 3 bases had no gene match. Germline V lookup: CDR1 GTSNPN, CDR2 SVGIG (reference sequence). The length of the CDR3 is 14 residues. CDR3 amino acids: CAWSGQGPTGELFF. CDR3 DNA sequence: TGTGCCTGGAGTGGACAGGGTCCCACCGGGGAGCTGTTTTTT.

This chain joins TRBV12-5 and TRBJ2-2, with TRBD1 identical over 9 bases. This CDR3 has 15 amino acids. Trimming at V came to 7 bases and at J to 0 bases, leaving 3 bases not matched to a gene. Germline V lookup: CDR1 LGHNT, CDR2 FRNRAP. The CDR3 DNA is TGTGCTAGTGCGACAGGGGGTTCGAACACCGGGGAGCTGTTTTTT. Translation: CASATGGSNTGELFF.

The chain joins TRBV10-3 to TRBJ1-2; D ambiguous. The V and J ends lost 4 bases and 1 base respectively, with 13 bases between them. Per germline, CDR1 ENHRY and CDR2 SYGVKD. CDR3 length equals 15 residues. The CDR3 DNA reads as TGTGCCATCAGTGGGCCCGGGAAGGGTAACTATGGCTACACCTTC. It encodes CAISGPGKGNYGYTF.